This TCR beta chain was retrieved from a study of CD8+ T cells in alopecia areata (dated by TCRdb to 2016 to 2019). The study in broad terms: Treated patients were enrolled in an open-label pilot trial of oral tofacitinib, 5 to 10 mg twice daily, for moderate-to-severe alopecia areata. Tofacitinib was administered for 6 to 18 months, and 6 months of follow-up off drug were then conducted to assess delayed response and recurrence. In treated patients, disease severity was measured using the SALT score, which gives the percentage of scalp surface area affected. In both human patients and the C3H/HeJ mouse model, the study applied high-throughput TCRbeta sequencing to look at T cell clonal expansion in alopecia areata. Human TCRbeta sequencing covered scalp tissue and sorted CD4+ and CD8+ peripheral blood T cells from patchy and totalis/universalis alopecia areata patients and healthy controls. Biopsies were taken from tofacitinib-treated patients at baseline and at 4 and 24 weeks of treatment, and a later scalp biopsy was taken in several of the tofacitinib-treated patients. Scalp clonality was compared among normal scalp (n=4), patchy alopecia areata scalp (n=8), and alopecia totalis/universalis scalp (n=8). The RNA source kit depended on sample type: the PAXgene miRNA kit for fixed scalp, the miRNeasy kit for PBMCs, and the RNeasy kit for mouse skin. Amplification of TCRbeta CDR3 regions was done by immunoSEQ multiplex PCR using 35 Vbeta forward primers and 13 Jbeta reverse primers. On the study overall, not on this receptor specifically: During tofacitinib treatment, many expanded lesional clones remained in scalp and blood, and this persistence may partly explain relapse after treatment is stopped. Shared TCR sequences between patients were less evident than in mice, which may be partly attributable to HLA diversity in the patient population. Compared with normal scalp, lesional scalp had higher clonality and more expanded CD8+ clones, particularly in alopecia totalis/universalis, a pattern that suggests antigenic drive. Because the treated cohort was small and had just a single nonresponder, larger studies are needed to establish links between baseline CD8+ expansion and response. With tofacitinib, both scalp clonality and the number of expanded CD8+ clones among the top 100 scalp clones went down significantly. Unlike mouse skin, where gammadelta T cells dominate, normal human skin contains resident alphabeta T cells that get sequenced too, which complicates analysis of the scalp TCR repertoire.

Receptor libraries were prepared by the immunoSEQ multiplex PCR assay. RNA was extracted from all samples and reverse transcribed into cDNA as template for TCR sequencing. SuperScript III was used to make first-strand cDNA, primed with a 2:1 mix of oligo-dT and random hexamers. Amplification bias was assessed with a synthetic immune receptor repertoire, and residual bias was removed computationally. From the authors' description of their analysis: Raw reads were preprocessed to remove errors, and CDR3 was defined by IMGT conventions from the conserved cysteine to phenylalanine. Clonality was calculated as 1 minus Shannon entropy normalized by log2 of the number of productive unique TCRs. CD4 or CD8 identity of scalp clones was inferred by cross-referencing scalp TCRbeta sequences with sorted blood CD4 and CD8 repertoires. This is the immuneACCESS table as TCRdb keeps it, with only in-frame sequences that have V and J called. A part of the clones is gone; compared with another copy, unresolved V genes explain less than half, and the rest is unexplained. Clone size and the V and J calls come from that table; the DNA yielded D and trimming. In this sample the table shows some 220,000 clones, around 57% of which occur a single time. The ten largest clonotypes hold around 1.6% of the sample.

This clone was seen only a few times. No cognate antigen has been identified for it. Qualities for individual bases were not recorded, and no much larger clone is one base off. Within the sample, other DNA sequences also encode this same CDR3. The junction shows trimming of 3 bases on V and 10 bases on J, plus 10 bases between the germline ends. Including the terminal cysteine and phenylalanine, the CDR3 comprises 11 residues. Only CDR3 DNA is held: 33 bases, read in frame from base 1. CDR1 SQVTM and CDR2 ANQGSEA were looked up in the germline V gene. The sample's time point label is to be understood as: less than five weeks on oral tofacitinib. The sample's treatment or condition label is to be understood as: oral pan-JAK inhibitor, 5-10 mg twice daily. Lesional scalp punch biopsies and peripheral blood were collected from alopecia areata patients. PBMCs were isolated by density centrifugation and stained for CD3, CD4 and CD8, after which CD4+ and CD8+ T cells were sorted on a FACSAria.

This specimen consisted of CD4+ T cells sorted from blood, obtained at week 4, from a patient treated with tofacitinib. This sequence was found in a human donor with alopecia areata. The chain is assembled from TRBV29-1 and TRBJ2-1; the D segment may tentatively be TRBD1 or TRBD2, each giving 6 matched bases. CDR3 sequence: CSVEGGREQFF. The nucleotide sequence reads as follows: TGCAGCGTTGAGGGGGGCAGGGAGCAGTTCTTC.